This is a list of T cell receptor beta chains from one sample in a study of cytomegalovirus exposure and HLA in healthy donors. Here immunoSEQ multiplex PCR was the method, and the copy in TCRdb shows in-frame clones only, minus some. The sample yields roughly 81,000 clones, 79% seen once. The sample consisted of PBMCs. The receptors come from a man aged 30 to 39 in good health and CMV-seronegative. Each CDR3 is given with its conserved first and last residue. A D gene is named only where the DNA matches it firmly. A clone size is listed for some rows: how often the clone was seen (once, few, many), or a class if it is expanded.

CDR3: CASSPTPRDSTYGYTF; DNA: TGCGCCAGCAGCCCGACCCCCAGGGACAGTACTTATGGCTACACCTTC; V: TRBV4-1; D: TRBD1; length: 16; J: TRBJ1-2; size: few
CDR3: CASSSRLAGGERETQYF; DNA: TGTGCCAGCAGCTCCAGACTAGCGGGAGGGGAACGAGAGACCCAGTACTTC; V: TRBV7-9; D: TRBD2; length: 17; J: TRBJ2-5; size: few
CDR3: CASSSAQGGSYEQYF; DNA: TGCGCCAGCAGCTCGGCCCAGGGGGGCTCCTACGAGCAGTACTTC; V: TRBV5-1; D: -; length: 15; J: TRBJ2-7; size: -
CDR3: CASSEDRAAREQYF; DNA: TGTGCCAGCAGTGAGGACAGGGCGGCTCGCGAGCAGTACTTC; V: TRBV6-1; D: TRBD1; length: 14; J: TRBJ2-7; size: few
CDR3: CASSVGGIREQYF; DNA: TGTGCCAGCAGCGTAGGAGGTATCCGCGAGCAGTACTTC; V: TRBV9; D: -; length: 13; J: TRBJ2-7; size: -
CDR3: CSVRQGPDTQYF; DNA: TGCAGCGTCCGACAGGGGCCAGATACGCAGTATTTT; V: TRBV29-1; D: TRBD1; length: 12; J: TRBJ2-3; size: -
CDR3: CASSDGISSGNTIYF; DNA: TGCGCCAGCAGCGACGGGATATCCTCTGGAAACACCATATATTTT; V: TRBV5-1; D: -; length: 15; J: TRBJ1-3; size: -
CDR3: CASSQGRFNEKLFF; DNA: TGTGCCAGCAGCCAAGGGAGGTTTAATGAAAAACTGTTTTTT; V: TRBV6-5; D: -; length: 14; J: TRBJ1-4; size: few
CDR3: CASSYSPGVESPLHF; DNA: TGTGCCAGCAGTTACTCGCCAGGGGTGGAATCACCCCTCCACTTT; V: TRBV6-5; D: -; length: 15; J: TRBJ1-6; size: -
CDR3: CASSLEAGAGATEAFF; DNA: TGTGCCAGCAGCTTGGAAGCGGGGGCAGGGGCCACTGAAGCTTTCTTT; V: TRBV5-4; D: -; length: 16; J: TRBJ1-1; size: -
CDR3: CASGGHPGETQYF; DNA: TGTGCCAGCGGGGGACACCCGGGAGAGACCCAGTACTTC; V: TRBV7-6; D: -; length: 13; J: TRBJ2-5; size: -
CDR3: CASSQGSSGNTIYF; DNA: TGCGCCAGCAGTCAGGGATCCTCTGGAAACACCATATATTTT; V: TRBV10-1; D: -; length: 14; J: TRBJ1-3; size: few
CDR3: CASSLDWMGEQYF; DNA: TGTGCCAGCAGCTTGGACTGGATGGGCGAGCAGTACTTC; V: TRBV11-2; D: -; length: 13; J: TRBJ2-7; size: -
CDR3: CASSQYRGPYEQYF; DNA: TGCGCCAGCAGCCAGTACAGGGGACCCTACGAGCAGTACTTC; V: TRBV4-3; D: TRBD1; length: 14; J: TRBJ2-7; size: few
CDR3: CASSFTTNTEAFF; DNA: TGTGCCAGCAGCTTTACGACAAACACTGAAGCTTTCTTT; V: TRBV5-4; D: -; length: 13; J: TRBJ1-1; size: -
CDR3: CASSPALITGIQYF; DNA: TGTGCCAGCAGCCCCGCTTTAATTACTGGCATTCAGTACTTC; V: TRBV7-2; D: -; length: 14; J: TRBJ2-4; size: few
CDR3: CARSWPGTNPVLAKNIQYF; DNA: TGTGCCAGAAGCTGGCCCGGGACAAACCCCGTCCTAGCCAAAAACATTCAGTACTTC; V: TRBV5-3; D: -; length: 19; J: TRBJ2-4; size: -
CDR3: CASSEAAGVGNTIYF; DNA: TGTGCCAGCAGTGAAGCGGCAGGGGTTGGAAACACCATATATTTT; V: TRBV6-1; D: -; length: 15; J: TRBJ1-3; size: -